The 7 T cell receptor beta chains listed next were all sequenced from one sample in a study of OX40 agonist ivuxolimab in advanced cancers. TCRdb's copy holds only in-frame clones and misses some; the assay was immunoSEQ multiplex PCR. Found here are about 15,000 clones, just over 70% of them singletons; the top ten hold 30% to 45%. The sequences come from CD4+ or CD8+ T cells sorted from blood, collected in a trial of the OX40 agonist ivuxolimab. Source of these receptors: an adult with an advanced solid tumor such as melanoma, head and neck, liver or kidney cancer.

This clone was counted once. CDR3 sequence: CASSFMSVGSYNEQFF. The CDR3 DNA is TGCGCCAGCAGCTTTATGAGCGTAGGCTCCTACAATGAGCAGTTCTTC. The chain couples TRBV5-1 to TRBJ2-1, with D unclear. Trimming cost V 2 bases and J 0 bases, with 12 bases left between them. The CDR3 covers 16 residues. The germline gives CDR1 SGHRS, CDR2 YFSETQ.

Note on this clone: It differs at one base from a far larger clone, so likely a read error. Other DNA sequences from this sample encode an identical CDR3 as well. CDR3 residues: CASSWDRQLGYGYTF. CDR3 coding DNA: TGCGCCAGCAGCTGGGACAGGCAGTTGGGGTATGGCTACACCTTC. This chain connects TRBV4-1 to TRBJ1-2; 8 bases map to TRBD1. Germline trimming cut 5 bases from V and 5 bases from J; bases unmatched to any gene: 10. CDR3 length equals 15 residues. Germline V CDR1 and CDR2: MGHRA, YSYEKL.

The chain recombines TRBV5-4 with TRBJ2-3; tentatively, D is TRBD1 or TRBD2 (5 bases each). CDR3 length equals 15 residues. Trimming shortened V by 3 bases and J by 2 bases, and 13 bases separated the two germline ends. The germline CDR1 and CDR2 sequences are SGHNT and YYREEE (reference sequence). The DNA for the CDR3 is TGTGCCAGCAGCTCCCGGGGCCACAACACAGATACGCAGTATTTT. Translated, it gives CASSSRGHNTDTQYF.

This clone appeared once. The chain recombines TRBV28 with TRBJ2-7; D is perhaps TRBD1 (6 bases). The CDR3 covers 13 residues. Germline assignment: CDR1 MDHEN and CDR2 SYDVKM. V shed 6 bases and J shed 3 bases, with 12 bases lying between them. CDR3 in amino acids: CASRTGHSYEQYF. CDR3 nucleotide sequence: TGTGCCAGCAGAACGGGACACAGCTACGAGCAGTACTTC.

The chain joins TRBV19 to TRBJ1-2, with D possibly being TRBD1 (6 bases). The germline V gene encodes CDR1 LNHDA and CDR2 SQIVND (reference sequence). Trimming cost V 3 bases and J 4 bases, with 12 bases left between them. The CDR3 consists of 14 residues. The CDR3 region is CASSISAGAYGYTF. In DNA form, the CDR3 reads TGTGCCAGTAGTATTTCGGCAGGGGCCTATGGCTACACCTTC.

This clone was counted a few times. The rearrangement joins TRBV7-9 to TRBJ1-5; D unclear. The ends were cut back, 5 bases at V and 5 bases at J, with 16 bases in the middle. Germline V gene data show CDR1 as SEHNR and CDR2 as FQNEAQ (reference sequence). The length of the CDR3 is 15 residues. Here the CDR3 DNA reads TGTGCCAGCAGCCATAGTCTAGAGGCTGATCAGCCCCAGCATTTT. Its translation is CASSHSLEADQPQHF.

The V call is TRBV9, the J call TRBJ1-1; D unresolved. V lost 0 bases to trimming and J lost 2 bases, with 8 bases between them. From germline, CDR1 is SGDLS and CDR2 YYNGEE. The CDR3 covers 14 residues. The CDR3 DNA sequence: TGTGCCAGCAGCGTAGGGCAGCTTAACACTGAAGCTTTCTTT. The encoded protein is CASSVGQLNTEAFF.